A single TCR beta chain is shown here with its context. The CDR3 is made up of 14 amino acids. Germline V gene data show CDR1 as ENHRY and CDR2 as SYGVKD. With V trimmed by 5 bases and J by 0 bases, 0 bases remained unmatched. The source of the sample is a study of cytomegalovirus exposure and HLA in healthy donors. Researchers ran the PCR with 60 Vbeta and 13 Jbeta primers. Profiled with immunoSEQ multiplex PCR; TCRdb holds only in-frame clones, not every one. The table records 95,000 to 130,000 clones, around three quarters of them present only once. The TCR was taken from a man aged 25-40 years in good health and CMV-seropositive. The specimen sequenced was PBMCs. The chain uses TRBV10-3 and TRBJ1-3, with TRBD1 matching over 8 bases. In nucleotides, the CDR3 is TGTGCCATCAGTACAGGGGGCTCTGGAAACACCATATATTTT. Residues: CAISTGGSGNTIYF.